The 5 T cell receptor beta chains presented below share a single source sample, sequenced in a study of T cells in localized non-small cell lung cancer. This table comes from immunoSEQ multiplex PCR, and its TCRdb copy is limited to in-frame clones, with some not included. Counted here are approximately 21,000 clones, nearly 90% occurring once; the ten biggest clones make up under 30%. The sample here was peripheral blood mononuclear cells, taken before any cancer treatment. The receptors were sampled from a male donor older than 55 with stage II lung adenocarcinoma.

This chain links TRBV28 with TRBJ1-1; D is uncertain. This CDR3 is built from 14 residues. V was pared by 3 bases and J by 0 bases, with 8 bases between. Germline values: CDR1 MDHEN, CDR2 SYDVKM. The CDR3 nucleotides are TGTGCCAGCAGTTTGTACGGTTTGAACACTGAAGCTTTCTTT. It yields the protein CASSLYGLNTEAFF.

The chain carries TRBV19 and TRBJ2-6; D could derive from TRBD1 or TRBD2 (6 bases each). Germline V lookup: CDR1 LNHDA, CDR2 SQIVND (reference sequence). The V and J ends lost 3 bases and 3 bases respectively, with 9 bases between them. The CDR3 loop spans 15 amino acids. The DNA of the CDR3 is TGTGCCAGTAGTATGGGGGGCGGTGGGGCCAACGTCCTGACTTTC. Translating it yields CASSMGGGGANVLTF.

The chain employs TRBV29-1 and TRBJ2-7; D is undetermined. The V end lost 5 bases, the J end lost 0 bases, and 5 bases lay between the germline ends. This CDR3 has 11 residues. Germline CDR1 and CDR2: SQVTM and ANQGSEA. CDR3 in DNA: TGCAGCGTTAGGACCTCCTACGAGCAGTACTTC. Its protein is CSVRTSYEQYF.

The chain recombines TRBV7-9 with TRBJ2-1; D tentatively fits TRBD1 or TRBD2 (5 bases each). This CDR3 has 15 amino acids. Germline CDR1 is SEHNR and CDR2 is FQNEAQ (reference sequence). V lost 5 bases and J lost 7, with 18 bases in between. CDR3 nucleotide sequence: TGTGCCAGCAGCCCAGGGCGGGCTAGCTATAATGAGCAGTTCTTC. It codes for CASSPGRASYNEQFF.

The J gene is TRBJ2-3, the V gene TRBV4-1; no firm D call. Germline loops: CDR1 MGHRA, CDR2 YSYEKL. The CDR3 consists of 14 residues. The V end was cut by 2 bases, the J end by 6 bases, with 12 bases between. The DNA of the CDR3 is TGCGCCAGCAGCCAATTCGGGTTCGTGGATACGCAGTATTTT. Protein sequence: CASSQFGFVDTQYF.